Described below is a single TCR beta chain sequence and its context. Its antigen remains unidentified. The V end lost 2 bases, the J end lost 0 bases, and 9 bases lay between the germline ends. Germline CDR1 reads SGHTA; CDR2 reads FQGTGA. There are 15 residues in the CDR3. The record originates from a study of shared clonotypes between healthy human individuals. Study-wide results and caveats: Generation probabilities of non-shared clonotypes were lower (relative to those shared by all four donors).

Repertoires were generated with immunoSEQ multiplex PCR, while TCRdb's copy carries only in-frame clones and drops some. The sample lists 500,000 to 550,000 clones; approximately 95% were seen once. The chain recombines TRBV7-3 with TRBJ2-3; weak D call: TRBD2 (5 bases). The specimen sequenced was naive CD4+ T cells sorted from blood. The sample's subset: CD45RA+ positively selected. The clonotype originates from a woman in her 30s in good health. CDR3 sequence (DNA): TGTGCCAGCAGCTTAGGCGGGCTTAGCACAGATACGCAGTATTTT. Translated, it gives CASSLGGLSTDTQYF.